This is a list of T cell receptor beta chains from one sample in a study of blood T cells in healthy people across ages. TCRdb reanalysed the 5' RACE reads using MiXCR and keeps one entry per CDR3 protein. Of approximately 490,000 distinct CDR3 sequences in the sample, 20% to 30% were seen once. The same sample was also used in a study of T cells of mothers and their children.

The sample consisted of blood. These receptor sequences come from a boy younger than 18 in good health. Both conserved end residues are part of each CDR3. Fields, in order: J gene, D gene, V gene, clone size, CDR3 DNA, CDR3 protein. A D gene is named only where the DNA matches it firmly. Clone size is stated in some rows and not others, as once, few, many or a class when expanded.

TRBJ1-1,TRBD1,TRBV20-1,-,TGCAGTGCTTGGACAGGCGGGATCTGGAACACTGAAGCTTTCTTT,CSAWTGGIWNTEAFF
TRBJ2-7,-,TRBV28,-,TGTGCCAGCAGCCCTGGGCTAAAGTTCTACGAGCAGTACTTC,CASSPGLKFYEQYF
TRBJ2-7,-,TRBV30,-,TGTGCCTGGATGGAGGGGGGGGCCGGTTTGGACGAGCAGTACTTC,CAWMEGGAGLDEQYF
TRBJ1-6,-,TRBV7-9,few,TGTGCCAGCAGCTTCACAGATTCACCCCTCCACTTT,CASSFTDSPLHF
TRBJ1-6,-,TRBV12-3/TRBV12-4,-,TGTGCCAGCAGATTAGAGGAAAACGGGAATTCACCCCTCCACTTT,CASRLEENGNSPLHF
TRBJ2-7,-,TRBV4-3,-,TGCGCCAGCAGCCAAGGGTGCGGCTTC,CASSQGCGF
TRBJ2-7,TRBD2,TRBV6-2/TRBV6-3,-,TGTGCCAGCAGTTCAGCGGGAGGGCCTTACGAGCAGTACTTC,CASSSAGGPYEQYF
TRBJ1-5,TRBD1,TRBV7-8,-,TGTGCCAGCAGCACGGGGACAGGGCAAAAACAGCCCCAGCATTTT,CASSTGTGQKQPQHF
TRBJ1-2,TRBD1,TRBV2,few,TGTGCCAGCAAAACGACAGGGACTAACTATGGCTACACCTTC,CASKTTGTNYGYTF
TRBJ2-1,-,TRBV5-1,-,TGCGCCAGCAGCTTGGGCGGGACACCGAGCTCCTACAATGAGCAGTTCTTC,CASSLGGTPSSYNEQFF
TRBJ1-6,-,TRBV4-3,many,TGCGCCAGCAGCCAAGATTACTTGGAAAGCTATAATTCACCCCTCCACTTT,CASSQDYLESYNSPLHF
TRBJ2-1,TRBD2,TRBV7-3,-,TGTGCCAGCAGCCGTAGCGGGGGGGCCAACAATGAGCAGTTCTTC,CASSRSGGANNEQFF
TRBJ2-7,TRBD1,TRBV3-1,-,TGTGCCAGCAGCCTCGGGACAGGGGAACCGGCTCACTACGAGCAGTACTTC,CASSLGTGEPAHYEQYF
TRBJ2-5,-,TRBV29-1,many,TGCAGCGTTGACAAAGGTGTGGGGTCAGAGACCCAGTACTTC,CSVDKGVGSETQYF
TRBJ2-1,-,TRBV27,-,TGTGCCAGCAGTTTTGTGGGGTATGAGCAGTTCTTC,CASSFVGYEQFF
TRBJ2-7,TRBD1,TRBV20-1,-,TGCAGTGGGACACAGGGGGCCTCCTACGAGCAGTACTTC,CSGTQGASYEQYF
TRBJ2-3,-,TRBV7-2,few,TGTGCCAGCAGCTTAGGACAGTTGCAGTATTTT,CASSLGQLQYF